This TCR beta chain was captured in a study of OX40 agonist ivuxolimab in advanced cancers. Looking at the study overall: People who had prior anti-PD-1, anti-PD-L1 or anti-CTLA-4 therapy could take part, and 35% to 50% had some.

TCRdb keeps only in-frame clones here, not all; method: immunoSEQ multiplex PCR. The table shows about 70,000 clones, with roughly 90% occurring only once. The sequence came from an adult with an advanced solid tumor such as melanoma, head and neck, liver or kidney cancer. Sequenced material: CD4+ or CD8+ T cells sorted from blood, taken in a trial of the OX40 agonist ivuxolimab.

This chain's CDR3 is CASSYEGGYQAAFF. The CDR3 DNA reads TGTGCCAGCAGTTACGAGGGCGGGTATCAGGCCGCTTTCTTT. The J gene is TRBJ1-1, the V gene TRBV6-5, with unresolved D. Per germline, CDR1 MNHEY and CDR2 SVGAGI. The CDR3 covers 14 residues. V gave up 2 bases and J gave up 11 bases, with 18 bases separating them.